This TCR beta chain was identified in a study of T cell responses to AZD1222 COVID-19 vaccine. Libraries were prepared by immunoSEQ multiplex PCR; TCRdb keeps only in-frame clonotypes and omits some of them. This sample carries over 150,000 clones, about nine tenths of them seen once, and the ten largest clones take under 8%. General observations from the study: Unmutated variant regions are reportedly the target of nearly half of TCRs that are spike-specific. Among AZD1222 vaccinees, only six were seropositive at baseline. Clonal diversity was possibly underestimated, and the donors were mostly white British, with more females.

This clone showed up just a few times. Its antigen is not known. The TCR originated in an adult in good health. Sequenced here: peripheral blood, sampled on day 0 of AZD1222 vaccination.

In DNA, the CDR3 is TGTGCCAGCAGTGAGAGGGAGAGGTCACCCCTCCACTTT. Its translation: CASSERERSPLHF. The chain has TRBV6-1 and TRBJ1-6, with D unclear. Germline V gene lookup returns CDR1 MNHNS and CDR2 SASEGT. This CDR3 is 13 amino acids long. V was trimmed by 3 bases and J by 10 bases, leaving 10 bases between them.